The 13 T cell receptor beta chains in this list originate from one sample, sequenced in a study of shared clonotypes between healthy human individuals. The data were produced by immunoSEQ multiplex PCR, yet TCRdb's version contains in-frame clones alone and is incomplete. The data contain over a million clones, roughly 70% of them singletons. The sequenced sample consisted of memory CD4+ T cells sorted from blood. Subset of the sample: CD45RA-negative fraction. All receptors come from a man between 18 and 29 years old in good health.

The chain links TRBV28 to TRBJ2-1; TRBD2 aligns across 11 bases. This CDR3 contains 15 residues. V lost 2 bases, J lost 10 bases, and 7 bases stayed unmatched. Germline loops: CDR1 MDHEN, CDR2 SYDVKM. CDR3 sequence reads: CASSLPSGGQVEQFF. CDR3 in DNA: TGTGCCAGCAGTTTACCTAGCGGGGGGCAAGTGGAGCAGTTCTTC.

The V call is TRBV12-5, the J call TRBJ2-6; D is undetermined. The CDR3 spans 13 residues. The ends were cut back, 7 bases at V and 0 bases at J, with 4 bases in the middle. CDR1 is LGHNT, CDR2 FRNRAP, per germline. The CDR3 spells CASASSGANVLTF. The CDR3 DNA is TGTGCTAGTGCCTCCTCTGGGGCCAACGTCCTGACTTTC.

The chain employs TRBV10-1 and TRBJ2-3; no clear D. V lost 0 bases to trimming and J lost 1 base, with 8 bases between them. CDR3 length: 15 amino acids. Germline CDR1 reads WNHNN; CDR2 reads SYGVQD (reference sequence). The CDR3 bases are TGCGCCAGCAGTGAGTCTGGGATAGGCACAGATACGCAGTATTTT. It specifies CASSESGIGTDTQYF.

CDR3 region: CASSLGSREQYF. Written as DNA, the CDR3 is TGTGCCAGCTCCCTCGGTTCGCGGGAGCAGTACTTC. The J gene is TRBJ2-7, the V gene TRBV2; D is ambiguous. In germline, CDR1 is SNHLY, CDR2 FYNNEI. The CDR3 totals 12 residues. V was clipped by 8 bases and J by 7 bases, with 15 bases between them.

The rearrangement links TRBV15 to TRBJ1-6; weak D call: TRBD1 (6 bases). The ends were cut back, 7 bases at V and 5 bases at J, with 12 bases in the middle. The CDR3 covers 14 residues. Per the germline V gene, CDR1 is LNHNV and CDR2 is YYDKDF (reference sequence). CDR3 coding DNA: TGTGCCACCAAGGCGGGACATCATAATTCACCCCTCCACTTT. Amino acid sequence: CATKAGHHNSPLHF.

In DNA, the CDR3 is TGTGCCAGCAGCTTAGGGTTCAATGTCGATGGCTACACCTTC. Translation: CASSLGFNVDGYTF. The V and J genes are TRBV7-2 and TRBJ1-2; D is undetermined. The length of the CDR3 is 14 residues. V was clipped by 1 base and J by 6 bases, with 12 bases between them. Germline V gene sequence: CDR1 SGHTA, CDR2 FQGNSA.

The chain is built from TRBV6-6 and TRBJ2-7, with 9 nucleotides matching TRBD2. Germline V gene lookup returns CDR1 MNHNY and CDR2 SVGAGI (reference sequence). The CDR3 spans 15 residues. Trimming cost V 0 bases and J 5 bases; bases outside gene matches: 5. The CDR3 bases are TGTGCCAGCAGTTACTCTGGACTAGCGTTTAACGAGCAGTACTTC. Translated, it gives CASSYSGLAFNEQYF.

The chain is built from TRBV11-2 and TRBJ2-7, with D possibly TRBD1 on 6 matching bases. The CDR3 runs 14 residues. Per the germline V gene, CDR1 is SGHAT and CDR2 is FQNNGV. Trimming stripped 4 bases from V and 3 bases from J, with 13 bases between. The CDR3 DNA is TGTGCCAGCAGCTCTTACTCCAGGGGCTACGAGCAGTACTTC. Translation: CASSSYSRGYEQYF.

The V call is TRBV6-1, the J call TRBJ1-3; D is undetermined. Trimming left V 5 bases short and J 0 bases short, with 11 bases between. CDR3 length equals 15 residues. Germline CDR1 MNHNS, CDR2 SASEGT. The CDR3 DNA is TGTGCCAGCAGTTCTTCAGGACCCTCTGGAAACACCATATATTTT. It translates to CASSSSGPSGNTIYF.

V gene TRBV7-9 combines with J gene TRBJ2-1, with TRBD1 as a possible D gene (5 bases). There are 14 residues in the CDR3. Germline loops: CDR1 SEHNR, CDR2 FQNEAQ (reference sequence). V lost 3 bases and J lost 7, with 13 bases in between. This CDR3 is CASSFDSKGNEQFF. The CDR3 coding sequence is TGTGCCAGCAGCTTTGACTCCAAGGGGAATGAGCAGTTCTTC.

This sequence joins TRBV4-1 and TRBJ2-6, with D unresolved. The germline V gene has CDR1 MGHRA and CDR2 YSYEKL. Deletions cut 2 bases from V and 0 bases from J, with 11 bases between. The length of the CDR3 is 17 residues. Here the CDR3 DNA reads TGCGCCAGCAGCCAAAACCGGGTTCCCTCTGGGGCCAACGTCCTGACTTTC. Protein: CASSQNRVPSGANVLTF.

This clone was seen a handful of times. In the same sample, other DNA sequences code for this CDR3. The V gene is TRBV7-9, the J gene TRBJ2-7; D could derive from TRBD1 or TRBD2 (5 bases each). Germline V CDR1 and CDR2: SEHNR, FQNEAQ (reference sequence). The CDR3 contains 15 residues. V lost 5 bases, J lost 4 bases, and 18 bases lay in between. The CDR3 DNA reads as TGTGCCAGCAGCCCCCCGGGACGGTCAAGTTACGAGCAGTACTTC. The encoded protein is CASSPPGRSSYEQYF.

The chain couples TRBV21-1 to TRBJ2-3; TRBD2 is taken as the D call from the table, unchecked against the DNA. TRBV21-1 is shown as a pseudogene. The CDR3 sequence is 17 residues long. CDR3 DNA: TGTGCCAGCAGCAAAGAATATCCAGCGGGGAGCACAGATACGCAGTATTTT. Protein product: CASSKEYPAGSTDTQYF.